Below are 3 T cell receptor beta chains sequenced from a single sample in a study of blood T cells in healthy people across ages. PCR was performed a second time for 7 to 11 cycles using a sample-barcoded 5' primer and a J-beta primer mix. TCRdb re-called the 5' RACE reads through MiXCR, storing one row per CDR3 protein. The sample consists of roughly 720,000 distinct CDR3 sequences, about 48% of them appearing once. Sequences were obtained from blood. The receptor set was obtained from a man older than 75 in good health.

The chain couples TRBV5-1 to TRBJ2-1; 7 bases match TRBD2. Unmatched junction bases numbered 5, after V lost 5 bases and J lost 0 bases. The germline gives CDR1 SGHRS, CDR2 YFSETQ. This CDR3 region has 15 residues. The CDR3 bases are TGCGCCAGCAGACCTAGCGGCCCCTCCTACAATGAGCAGTTCTTC. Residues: CASRPSGPSYNEQFF.

CDR3 residues: CATSDTSGRASEQFF. For the CDR3, the DNA is TGTGCCACCAGTGATACTAGCGGGAGGGCCTCTGAGCAGTTCTTC. This chain connects TRBV24-1 to TRBJ2-1, with 13 positions matching TRBD2. Trimming took 3 bases from V and 9 from J; bases not matched to a gene: 4. Germline V CDR1 and CDR2: KGHDR, SFDVKD. This CDR3 has 15 residues.

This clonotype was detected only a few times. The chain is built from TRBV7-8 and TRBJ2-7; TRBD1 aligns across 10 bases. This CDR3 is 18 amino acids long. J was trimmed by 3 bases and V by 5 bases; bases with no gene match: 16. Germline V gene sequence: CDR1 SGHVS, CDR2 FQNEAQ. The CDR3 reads CASSTSGTGVIWIYEQYF. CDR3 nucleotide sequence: TGTGCCAGCAGCACTAGTGGGACAGGGGTGATTTGGATCTACGAGCAGTACTTC.